The text below deals with one TCR beta chain. Assay used: immunoSEQ multiplex PCR; TCRdb lists only in-frame clones, some missing. The data hold 40,000 to 55,000 clones, with more than 85% observed a single time. The data were taken from a study of T cell changes during pregnancy in multiple sclerosis. This sample comprised CD8+ T cells from peripheral blood mononuclear cells, obtained after pregnancy. The TCR comes from a female donor with multiple sclerosis, enrolled in a pregnancy study.

The CDR3 region has the DNA TGTGCCATCAGTGGACCGACTACAGAGGGCGATGGCTACACCTTC. The encoded protein is CAISGPTTEGDGYTF. The rearrangement links TRBV10-3 to TRBJ1-2, with D hard to call. The CDR3 extends over 15 amino acids. V lost 4 bases and J lost 6, with 18 bases in between. Germline CDR1 reads ENHRY; CDR2 reads SYGVKD.